This TCR beta chain was obtained from a study of chemoradiotherapy in HPV16-positive cancers. Assay: immunoSEQ multiplex PCR; the TCRdb copy retains only in-frame clones and omits some. The sample lists 2,000 or so clones, about 78% occurring once. V shed 5 bases and J shed 4 bases, with 14 bases lying between them. CDR3 size: 15 residues. Germline loops: CDR1 SEHNR, CDR2 FQNEAQ (reference sequence). Regarding this clone: Its antigen is currently unknown.

Regarding the study as a whole: Candidate HPV-specific clones and E7-related TCR motifs grew in tumor during treatment. Functional assays defining HPV-specific T cells used only two HPV16-positive patients.

This chain uses TRBV7-9 with TRBJ1-4; perhaps TRBD1 as D (6 bases). This clonotype was sampled from a human donor with HPV-associated anogenital cancer. The sequenced sample was tumor tissue, obtained from a patient who underwent chemoradiotherapy. CDR3 loop: CASSPGQSLNEKLFF. CDR3 sequence (DNA): TGTGCCAGCAGCCCCGGACAGAGCCTTAATGAAAAACTGTTTTTT.